The 27 T cell receptor beta chains listed next were all sequenced from one sample in a study of T cells in Graves' hyperthyroidism and ophthalmopathy (dated by TCRdb to the late 2010s). Library preparation used multiplex PCR. Sequenced on an Illumina HiSeq 2000. The TCR beta CDR3 regions were amplified from the RNA transcripts. For the first round of RT-PCR on the TCR CDR3, the HTBI primer set was used together with the Qiagen OneStep RT-PCR kit. Through fastp at Q25 and MiXCR, TCRdb rebuilt clones from the public reads, retaining in-frame beta chains. CDR3 protein sequences are deduplicated, and each keeps its most common genes and DNA. A total of hundreds of thousands of distinct CDR3 sequences appear in this sample, about 15% of them only once. Roughly 5.5% of the sample goes to the ten largest clones. Source material: blood. The receptors here all came from a woman in her 30s with Graves' hyperthyroidism that later progressed to Graves' ophthalmopathy.

This clonotype was recorded at least ten times. This chain joins TRBV15 and TRBJ2-5; D is unclear. CDR1 is LNHNV, CDR2 YYDKDF, per germline (reference sequence). V was cut by 0 bases and J by 4 bases, with 12 bases left in between. This CDR3 is 15 amino acids long. CDR3 sequence reads: CATSRDPGPPETQYF. The CDR3 coding sequence is TGTGCCACCAGCAGAGATCCGGGCCCCCCAGAGACCCAGTACTTC.

In this sample, this clonotype turned up many times. V usage is TRBV11-3 and J usage is TRBJ2-1; D ambiguous. The CDR3 is made up of 15 amino acids. Trimming pared 5 bases from V and 0 bases from J, leaving 11 bases between. The germline V gene has CDR1 SGHNT and CDR2 YENEEA. CDR3 nucleotides: TGTGCCAGCAGCCCCCGGTGGAGCTCCTACAATGAGCAGTTCTTC. Translated: CASSPRWSSYNEQFF.

This rearrangement joins TRBV20-1 to TRBJ2-1, with 11 nucleotides matching TRBD2. The CDR3 covers 15 residues. V gave up 0 bases and J gave up 10 bases; unmatched junction bases: 8. Germline CDR1 and CDR2: DFQATT and SNEGSKA (reference sequence). CDR3 in amino acids: CSARDPLAGGQEQFF. CDR3 coding DNA: TGCAGTGCTAGAGATCCCCTAGCGGGAGGACAAGAGCAGTTCTTC.

The J gene is TRBJ2-7, the V gene TRBV12-3 or TRBV12-4; weak D call: TRBD2 (6 bases). Trimming shortened V by 7 bases and J by 0 bases, and 10 bases separated the two germline ends. This CDR3 is built from 13 residues. The chain's CDR3 is CASTRGASYEQYF. The CDR3 nucleotides are TGTGCCAGCACCCGCGGGGCCTCCTACGAGCAGTACTTC.

This clonotype was counted at least ten times. The chain couples TRBV5-1 to TRBJ1-2; D unresolved. Germline loops: CDR1 SGHRS, CDR2 YFSETQ. The CDR3 sequence is 14 residues long. Trimming removed 4 bases from V and 0 bases from J, with 10 bases in between. CDR3 residues: CASSQGPSNYGYTF. The CDR3 nucleotides are TGCGCCAGCAGCCAAGGACCCTCTAACTATGGCTACACCTTC. The whole variable domain, filled in from reference TRBV5-1 and TRBJ1-2, reads KAGVTQTPRYLIKTRGQQVTLSCSPISGHRSVSWYQQTPGQGLQFLFEYFSETQRNKGNFPGRFSGRQFSNSRSEMNVSTLELGDSALYLCASSQGPSNYGYTFGSGTRLTVV.

The V call is TRBV6-5, the J call TRBJ1-2; D is uncertain. V lost 2 bases and J 7 bases, leaving 11 bases between the germline ends. This CDR3 has 13 amino acids. Looked up from germline, CDR1 is MNHEY and CDR2 is SVGAGI. CDR3 residues: CASSYPEHSGYTF. DNA for the CDR3: TGTGCCAGCAGTTACCCCGAGCATAGTGGCTACACCTTC.

This clonotype was detected many times. The rearrangement links TRBV11-3 to TRBJ2-2; D is uncertain. From germline, CDR1 is SGHNT and CDR2 YENEEA. CDR3 size: 14 residues. Between the trimmed V and J ends, which lost 7 bases and 4 bases, there was a span of 13 bases. The CDR3 DNA reads as TGTGCCAGCACCACCTGGGATGGCACCGGGGAGCTGTTTTTT. Protein product: CASTTWDGTGELFF.

Notes on this clonotype: A much larger clonotype is one base distant, so this may be a read error. This chain connects TRBV27 to TRBJ2-1; 16 positions agree with TRBD2. The CDR3 sequence is 18 residues long. Germline loops: CDR1 MNHEY, CDR2 SMNVEV (reference sequence). The CDR3 DNA sequence: TGTGCCAGCAGTTCCCCGGGACTAGCGGGAGGGATTTACAATGAGCGGTTCTTC. Its translation: CASSSPGLAGGIYNERFF.

The chain uses TRBV11-2 and TRBJ1-5; no firm D call. There are 12 residues in the CDR3. The V end lost 1 base, the J end lost 9 bases, and 7 bases lay between the germline ends. Looked up from germline, CDR1 is SGHAT and CDR2 is FQNNGV. DNA of the CDR3: TGTGCCAGCAGCTTAGGCGTCGGGCCCCAGCATTTT. Amino acid sequence: CASSLGVGPQHF.

This clonotype was recorded at least ten times. The chain combines TRBV20-1 with TRBJ2-6; D uncertain. V was cut by 4 bases and J by 0 bases, with 10 bases left in between. The CDR3 is 15 residues long. CDR1 DFQATT and CDR2 SNEGSKA come from the germline V gene (reference sequence). The CDR3 DNA reads as TGCAGTGCTACCCGACGGAGCTCTGGGGCCAACGTCCTGACTTTC. This translates into CSATRRSSGANVLTF.

The J gene is TRBJ1-5, the V gene TRBV5-1, with TRBD1 matching 11 bases. V was clipped by 0 bases and J by 1 base; unmatched bases: 15. The CDR3 length is 21 residues. The germline V gene encodes CDR1 SGHRS and CDR2 YFSETQ. CDR3 sequence (DNA): TGCGCCAGCAGCTTGGTGTGGGTATCCCGGACAGGGGGCAAGAGCAATCAGCCCCAGCATTTT. Residues: CASSLVWVSRTGGKSNQPQHF.

This clonotype has a handful of counts. The V call is TRBV19, the J call TRBJ2-2; 8 bases align to TRBD1. V gave up 2 bases and J gave up 6 bases; unmatched junction bases: 5. CDR1 and CDR2 (germline): LNHDA, SQIVND (reference sequence). The CDR3 runs to 15 residues. The chain's CDR3 is CASSITGGGSGELFF. CDR3 DNA: TGTGCCAGTAGTATAACAGGGGGAGGTTCCGGGGAGCTGTTTTTT.

Ten or more counts support this clonotype. This chain uses TRBV12-3 or TRBV12-4 with TRBJ2-5; perhaps TRBD2 as D (7 bases). The CDR3 contains 15 residues. V gave up 11 bases and J gave up 5 bases, with 24 bases separating them. The CDR3: CACSREGPGAETQYF. The CDR3 DNA follows: TGTGCCTGCTCAAGGGAGGGCCCGGGGGCGGAGACCCAGTACTTC.

Many counts were recorded for this clonotype. This chain uses TRBV24-1 with TRBJ1-1; tentatively, D is TRBD1 (5 bases). The CDR3 has 13 residues. The germline CDR1 and CDR2 sequences are KGHDR and SFDVKD. V lost 6 bases, J lost 4 bases, and 11 bases lay in between. In DNA, the CDR3 is TGTGCCACCAGTTCAGGGAGCGGCACTGAAGCTTTCTTT. Residues: CATSSGSGTEAFF.

This clonotype was counted between two and nine times. The chain combines TRBV6-1 with TRBJ1-1, with D unclear. Germline assignment: CDR1 MNHNS and CDR2 SASEGT. V lost 5 bases and J lost 1, with 8 bases in between. This CDR3 has 13 residues. CDR3 protein: CASSIESNTEAFF. The DNA of the CDR3 is TGTGCCAGCAGTATAGAGTCGAACACTGAAGCTTTCTTT.

The chain is built from TRBV6-2 or TRBV6-3 and TRBJ2-7; D is unresolved. V lost 8 bases and J 7 bases, leaving 12 bases between the germline ends. Per germline, CDR1 MNHEY and CDR2 SVGEGT. CDR3 length equals 11 residues. This CDR3 is CASPSEYEQYF. CDR3 bases: TGTGCCAGCCCCTCGGAGTATGAGCAGTACTTC.

This clonotype was counted ten times or more. The V and J genes are TRBV12-3 or TRBV12-4 and TRBJ2-1, with D possibly TRBD2 on 6 matching bases. CDR3 length: 13 amino acids. V was trimmed by 7 bases and J by 7 bases, leaving 14 bases between them. CDR3 sequence (DNA): TGTGCCAGCAACATCCCGGGGGTAAATGAGCAGTTCTTC. Amino acid sequence: CASNIPGVNEQFF.

The chain combines TRBV20-1 with TRBJ2-7; 7 positions agree with TRBD1. Per the germline V gene, CDR1 is DFQATT and CDR2 is SNEGSKA (reference sequence). This CDR3 is 19 amino acids long. V lost 2 bases, J lost 3 bases, and 22 bases stayed unmatched. The CDR3 DNA follows: TGCAGTGCTAGATCCTCTTCAATCGTACGACAGGGAAGAGGCTACGAGCAGTACTTC. Translating it yields CSARSSSIVRQGRGYEQYF.

This clonotype was counted at least ten times. CDR3 residues: CASSEFSGRAYFTEAFF. The CDR3 DNA follows: TGTGCCAGCAGTGAATTTTCGGGACGGGCTTACTTTACTGAAGCTTTCTTT. The chain has TRBV6-1 and TRBJ1-1, with D perhaps TRBD1 (5 bases). V was trimmed by 2 bases and J by 5 bases, leaving 21 bases between them. The CDR3 is 17 amino acids. The germline V gene encodes CDR1 MNHNS and CDR2 SASEGT.

V is TRBV20-1 and J is TRBJ1-1, with 7 positions matching TRBD1. Germline CDR1 is DFQATT and CDR2 is SNEGSKA (reference sequence). CDR3 size: 13 residues. The trim removed 8 bases at V and 3 bases at J, leaving 9 bases unmatched. The CDR3 reads CSSSSGGYTEAFF. The CDR3 DNA is TGCAGTTCTTCCTCAGGGGGGTACACTGAAGCTTTCTTT.

In its sample, this clonotype was seen many times. The V gene is TRBV6-2 or TRBV6-3, the J gene TRBJ1-2; no clear D. From germline, CDR1 is MNHEY and CDR2 SVGEGT. The CDR3 is 11 amino acids. With 5 bases removed from V and 5 bases from J, the gap between germline ends came to 6 bases. Written as DNA, the CDR3 is TGTGCCAGCAGTCAGCAGTATGGCTACACCTTC. Amino acid sequence: CASSQQYGYTF.

The chain employs TRBV4-3 and TRBJ2-4, with TRBD1 identical over 11 bases. Germline trimming cut 4 bases from V and 8 bases from J; bases unmatched to any gene: 7. The germline V gene has CDR1 LGHNA and CDR2 YSLEER. CDR3 length: 15 residues. The CDR3 DNA is TGCGCCAGCAGCCCCGAGGGACAGGGGGGAGACATTCAGTACTTC. This encodes CASSPEGQGGDIQYF.

This clonotype was seen many times. This chain links TRBV6-5 with TRBJ2-1; TRBD1 aligns across 11 bases. There are 17 residues in the CDR3. V lost 0 bases, J lost 3 bases, and 4 bases stayed unmatched. The germline V gene has CDR1 MNHEY and CDR2 SVGAGI. The CDR3 protein is CASSYSTGQGGYNEQFF. The CDR3 nucleotides are TGTGCCAGCAGTTACTCGACGGGACAGGGGGGCTACAATGAGCAGTTCTTC.

This clonotype was seen more than once but under ten times. The chain is built from TRBV7-9 and TRBJ2-3; 8 nucleotides line up with TRBD2. After removal of 5 bases from V and 2 bases from J, the junction contained 9 bases not matched to a gene. Germline CDR1 is SEHNR and CDR2 is FQNEAQ (reference sequence). This CDR3 contains 16 residues. The CDR3 loop is CASSPRVREDTDTQYF. In nucleotides, the CDR3 is TGTGCCAGCAGCCCCAGGGTGCGGGAGGACACAGATACGCAGTATTTT.

In regard to this clonotype: A much larger clone is a single base away; this may be a read error. The chain joins TRBV20-1 to TRBJ2-7; 14 bases are shared with TRBD2. V dropped 3 bases and J dropped 7; count of bases not matched to a gene: 5. This CDR3 comprises 14 residues. CDR1 is DFQATT, CDR2 SNEGSKA, per germline (reference sequence). CDR3 nucleotides: TGCAGTGCTAGGACGAGACTAGCGGGAGGGGAGCAGTACTTC. It is translated as CSARTRLAGGEQYF.

With respect to this clonotype: One base away lies a much larger clone, so this may be a sequencing read error. This sequence joins TRBV20-1 and TRBJ2-1; 9 positions match TRBD2. In germline, CDR1 is DFQATT, CDR2 SNEGSKA (reference sequence). The CDR3 is 14 amino acids. V lost 5 bases and J lost 10; bases outside the gene matches: 12. CDR3 residues: CSAELATSGYEQFF. The DNA of the CDR3 is TGCAGTGCTGAACTCGCAACTAGCGGGTACGAGCAGTTCTTC.

The chain joins TRBV18 to TRBJ2-2; D is possibly TRBD1 (5 bases). The CDR3 is made up of 18 amino acids. Germline values: CDR1 KGHSH, CDR2 LQKENI. Trimming cost V 3 bases and J 5 bases, with 22 bases left between them. The CDR3: CASSPTNRGFQNTGELFF. CDR3 in DNA: TGTGCCAGCTCACCCACTAATAGGGGCTTCCAGAATACCGGGGAGCTGTTTTTT.